This entry lists 8 T cell receptor beta chains sequenced from one sample in a study of blood T cells in healthy people across ages. A sample-barcoded 5' primer and a J-beta primer mix were used in a second PCR of roughly 7 to 11 cycles. TCRdb re-analysed the 5' RACE reads in MiXCR, keeping a single row per CDR3 protein. The repertoire holds 600,000 or so distinct CDR3 sequences, with about 30% as singletons. The sample consisted of blood. These receptors came from a woman of 80 years or more in good health.

This clonotype was counted ten times or more. The chain carries TRBV7-3 and TRBJ2-1, with D perhaps TRBD2 (5 bases). CDR1 and CDR2 (germline): SGHTA, FQGTGA. The CDR3 sequence is 15 residues long. V shed 5 bases and J shed 2 bases, with 13 bases lying between them. CDR3: CASSPLSGPYNEQFF. CDR3 bases: TGTGCCAGCAGCCCTTTGAGCGGCCCCTACAATGAGCAGTTCTTC.

The chain carries TRBV12-5 and TRBJ2-5; TRBD1 aligns across 7 bases. Germline trimming cut 6 bases from V and 9 bases from J; bases unmatched to any gene: 13. CDR1 and CDR2 (germline): LGHNT, FRNRAP. The CDR3 runs 14 residues. The CDR3 sequence: CASGASGQVVAQYF. The CDR3 DNA reads TGTGCTAGTGGGGCCTCAGGACAGGTAGTGGCCCAGTACTTC.

The CDR3 protein is CASRRSSGGAFNEQFF. CDR3 DNA: TGTGCCAGCAGACGATCCAGCGGGGGGGCCTTCAATGAGCAGTTCTTC. The J gene is TRBJ2-1, the V gene TRBV16; 10 nucleotides agree with TRBD2. This CDR3 has 16 residues. The ends lost 6 bases at V and 6 bases at J; junction bases unmatched: 11. Germline CDR1 KGHSY, CDR2 FQNENV.

This clonotype was observed at least ten times. The gene calls are TRBV20-1 and TRBJ2-7; 8 bases match TRBD1. Germline lookup yields CDR1 DFQATT and CDR2 SNEGSKA (reference sequence). The CDR3 is 15 amino acids. Trimming at V came to 0 bases and at J to 1 base, leaving 5 bases not matched to a gene. The CDR3 loop is CSARDFQGASYEQYF. The CDR3, as DNA: TGCAGTGCTAGAGATTTCCAGGGGGCTTCCTACGAGCAGTACTTC.

This clonotype was counted at least ten times. V is TRBV12-3 or TRBV12-4 and J is TRBJ1-5, with a weak D call TRBD1 (6 bases). This CDR3 is 17 amino acids long. With 6 bases removed from V and 0 bases from J, the gap between germline ends came to 18 bases. This chain's CDR3 is CASSPPGAGYSNQPQHF. The CDR3 nucleotides read TGTGCCAGCAGCCCACCGGGGGCTGGGTATAGCAATCAGCCCCAGCATTTT.

This clonotype was picked up many times. The chain has TRBV5-1 and TRBJ1-2, with 7 bases identical to TRBD1. This CDR3 has 15 amino acids. The trim removed 4 bases at V and 5 bases at J, leaving 11 bases unmatched. Germline V CDR1 and CDR2: SGHRS, YFSETQ. The CDR3 is CASSLGTARSYGYTF. The DNA of the CDR3 is TGCGCCAGCAGCCTTGGGACAGCTCGGTCATATGGCTACACCTTC.

A few counts support this clonotype. V usage is TRBV5-1 and J usage is TRBJ1-2; TRBD1 agrees at 9 bases. Germline V lookup: CDR1 SGHRS, CDR2 YFSETQ. The CDR3 extends over 16 amino acids. After removal of 4 bases from V and 0 bases from J, the junction contained 7 bases not matched to a gene. CDR3 DNA sequence: TGCGCCAGCAGCCGGGACAGGGCATTAGCTAACTATGGCTACACCTTC. This sequence encodes CASSRDRALANYGYTF.

This clonotype has more than one count but fewer than ten. A much larger clone differs from this one at a single base, so this may be a read error. The chain recombines TRBV7-9 with TRBJ2-7; TRBD1 matches at 9 bases. Germline CDR1 and CDR2: SEHNR and FQNEAQ (reference sequence). V lost 8 bases to trimming and J lost 2 bases; unmatched junction nucleotides: 13. There are 16 residues in the CDR3. For the CDR3, the DNA is TGTGCCAGCGGCCAAAGCATGGGACAGGGAACCTACGAGCAGTACTTC. It specifies CASGQSMGQGTYEQYF.